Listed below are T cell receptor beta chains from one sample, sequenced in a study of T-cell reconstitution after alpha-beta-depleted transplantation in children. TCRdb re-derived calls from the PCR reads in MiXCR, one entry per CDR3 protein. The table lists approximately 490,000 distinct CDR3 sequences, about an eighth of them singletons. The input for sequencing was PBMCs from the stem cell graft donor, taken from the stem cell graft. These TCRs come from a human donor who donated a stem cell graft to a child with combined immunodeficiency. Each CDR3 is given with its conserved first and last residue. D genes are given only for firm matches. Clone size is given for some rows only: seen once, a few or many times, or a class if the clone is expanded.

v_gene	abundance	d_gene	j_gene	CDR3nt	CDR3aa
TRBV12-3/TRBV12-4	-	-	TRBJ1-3	TGTGCCAGCGAGGGACGGAACTCTGGAAACACCATATATTTT	CASEGRNSGNTIYF
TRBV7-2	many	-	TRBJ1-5	TGTGCCAGCAGCCTGACGACAAAAGCCGGACAGCCCCAGCATTTT	CASSLTTKAGQPQHF
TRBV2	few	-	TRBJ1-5	TGTGCCAGCAGTGAATCGGCGGGGTTGAGCAATCAGCCCCAGCATTTT	CASSESAGLSNQPQHF
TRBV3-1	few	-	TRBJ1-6	TGTGCCAGCAGCCAAGGCCCGGGACCCCTCCACTTT	CASSQGPGPLHF
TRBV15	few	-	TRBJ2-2	TGTGCCACCAGCAGAGTCACGGGAGACACCGGGGAGCTGTTTTTT	CATSRVTGDTGELFF
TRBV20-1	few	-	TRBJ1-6	TGCAGTGCTAGAGATTACGGCAGGGTTACCTCCTATAATTCACCCCTCCACTTT	CSARDYGRVTSYNSPLHF
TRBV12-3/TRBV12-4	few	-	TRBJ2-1	TGTGCCAGCACCGCAAATTCCTACAATGAGCAGTTCTTC	CASTANSYNEQFF
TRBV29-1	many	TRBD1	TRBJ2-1	TGCAGCGTCTCGGGACAGGGAATGAACTCCTACAATGAGCAGTTCTTC	CSVSGQGMNSYNEQFF
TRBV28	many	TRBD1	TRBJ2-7	TGTGCCAGCAGTGTGCCCCCCGGGACAGGGCTCTCCTACGAGCAGTACTTC	CASSVPPGTGLSYEQYF
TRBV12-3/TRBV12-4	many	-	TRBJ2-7	TGTGCCAGCAGTGCAGGAGGGTACGAGCAGTACTTC	CASSAGGYEQYF
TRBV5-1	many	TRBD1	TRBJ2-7	TGCGCCAGCAGCTTGGGGACAGGGGGCGACGAGCAGTACTTC	CASSLGTGGDEQYF
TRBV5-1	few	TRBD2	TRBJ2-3	TGCGCCAGCAGCTCACTTCCTGGACTAGCGGAACAAGATACGCAGTATTTT	CASSSLPGLAEQDTQYF
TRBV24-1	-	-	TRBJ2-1	TGTGCCACCAGTGACGCCGAAGGCAGGGAGGACGTAAGCCATGAGCAGTTCTTC	CATSDAEGREDVSHEQFF
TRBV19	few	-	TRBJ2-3	TGTGCCAGTAGTCCAAGCCTACGGAGTGGCACAGATACGCAGTATTTT	CASSPSLRSGTDTQYF
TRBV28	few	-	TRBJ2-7	TGTGCCAGCAGCTCCACTTTCGGGGGAACCTACGAGCAGTACTTC	CASSSTFGGTYEQYF
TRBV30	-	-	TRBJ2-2	TGTGCCTGGAGTGACAGGATAGGAAACACCGGGGAGCTGTTTTTT	CAWSDRIGNTGELFF
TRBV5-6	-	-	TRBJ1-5	TGTGCCAGCAGCTTACGGGACCTTGGCAATCAGCCCCAGCATTTT	CASSLRDLGNQPQHF
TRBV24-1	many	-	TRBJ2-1	TGTGCCACCAGTGGGCAAGGGGGGGGTGAGCAGTTCTTC	CATSGQGGGEQFF
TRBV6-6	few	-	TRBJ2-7	TGTGCCAGCGTCGGGCACGAGCAGTACTTC	CASVGHEQYF
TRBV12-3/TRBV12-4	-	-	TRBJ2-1	TGTGCCAGCAGTGCCGGGCAGCGTTCTGGTGAGCAGTTCTTC	CASSAGQRSGEQFF
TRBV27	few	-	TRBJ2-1	TGTGCCAGCAGTTTAATTGGGCAGTCCTACAATGAGCAGTTCTTC	CASSLIGQSYNEQFF
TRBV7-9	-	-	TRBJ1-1	TGTGCCAGCAGCCGGGAGAGGGGGAGAGCTTTCTTT	CASSRERGRAFF
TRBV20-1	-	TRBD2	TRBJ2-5	TGCAGTGCGGTAGCGGGGGGGCCCAGGGAGACCCAGTACTTC	CSAVAGGPRETQYF
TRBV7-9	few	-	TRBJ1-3	TGTGCCAGCAGTTTACGCGGGCAGGCGGTTGAAAGAAACACCATATATTTT	CASSLRGQAVERNTIYF
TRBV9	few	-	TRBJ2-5	TGTGCCAGCAGCTCCTACCCAGGGTCGGCTCAAGAGACCCAGTACTTC	CASSSYPGSAQETQYF
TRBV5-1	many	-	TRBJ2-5	TGCGCCAGCAGCCCGTCTTCCGGGTCGGCAGCAGAGACCCAGTACTTC	CASSPSSGSAAETQYF
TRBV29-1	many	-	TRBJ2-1	TGCAGCGTTGAATTGACGGCCAGGGGAACTTACAATGAGCAGTTCTTC	CSVELTARGTYNEQFF
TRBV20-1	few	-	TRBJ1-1	TGCAGTGCTAGCCGCCAGAGGAACACTGAAGCTTTCTTT	CSASRQRNTEAFF
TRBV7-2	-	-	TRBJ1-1	TGTGCCAGCAGCTGGGGGGGGGCTGACACTGAAGCTTTCTTT	CASSWGGADTEAFF
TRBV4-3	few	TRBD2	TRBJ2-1	TGCGCCAGCAGCCTCAGGACTAGCGGGAGTGGGGATGAGCAGTTCTTC	CASSLRTSGSGDEQFF
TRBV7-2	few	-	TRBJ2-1	TGTGCCAGCAGCTTAACGGTACCACCTTACAATGAGCAGTTCTTC	CASSLTVPPYNEQFF
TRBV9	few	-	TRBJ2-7	TGTGCCAGCAGCGGGCCAGGGGGGCTTTGGGAGCAGTACTTC	CASSGPGGLWEQYF
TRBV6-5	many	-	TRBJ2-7	TGTGCCAGCAGCCCCGGTGGGGGAATCTACGAGCAGTACTTC	CASSPGGGIYEQYF
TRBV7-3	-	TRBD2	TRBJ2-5	TGTGCCAGCAGCTTAAAGGGCGGGAGGGGGGAGACCCAGTACTTC	CASSLKGGRGETQYF
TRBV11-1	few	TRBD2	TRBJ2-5	TGTGCCAGCAGCTTAACTCTAGCGGAAGTTCAAGAGACCCAGTACTTC	CASSLTLAEVQETQYF
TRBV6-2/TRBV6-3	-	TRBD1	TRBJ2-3	TGTGCCAGCAGTTCGCAGGGACAGACGCAGTATTTT	CASSSQGQTQYF
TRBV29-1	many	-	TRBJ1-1	TGCAGCGCCGACAGTGACGCTGAAGCTTTCTTT	CSADSDAEAFF
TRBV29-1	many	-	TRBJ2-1	TGCAGCTCCGCTTGGGGCAGGAGTGAGAGTGAGCAGTTCTTC	CSSAWGRSESEQFF
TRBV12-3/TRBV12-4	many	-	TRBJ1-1	TGTGCCAGCAGTTTAAACACAAACACTGAAGCTTTCTTT	CASSLNTNTEAFF
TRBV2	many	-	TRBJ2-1	TGTGCCAGCAGTTGGTCCTCCGGCTACAATGAGCAGTTCTTC	CASSWSSGYNEQFF
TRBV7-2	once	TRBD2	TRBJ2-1	TGTGCCAGCAGGGACCAAAGGGGTAGCGGGAGATACAATGAGCAGTTCTTC	CASRDQRGSGRYNEQFF
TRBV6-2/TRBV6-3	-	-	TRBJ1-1	TGTGCCAGCAGACCCACAGGGTCCACTGAAGCTTTCTTT	CASRPTGSTEAFF
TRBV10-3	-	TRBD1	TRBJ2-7	TGTGCCATCAGGAGCCGGGACAGGGGGACTATAAGAGGATACGAGCAGTACTTC	CAIRSRDRGTIRGYEQYF
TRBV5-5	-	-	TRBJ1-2	TGTGCCAGCAGCTCGTACAGAGTTAACTATGGCTACACCTTC	CASSSYRVNYGYTF
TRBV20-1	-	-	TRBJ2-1	TGCAGTGCTAGACACCTTTTAGGGGGATTCTACAATGAGCAGTTCTTC	CSARHLLGGFYNEQFF
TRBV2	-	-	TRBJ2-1	TGTGCCAGCAGTGGAGGGGGGGCAGTATACAATGAGCAGTTCTTC	CASSGGGAVYNEQFF
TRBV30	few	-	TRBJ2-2	TGTGCCTGGAGTGTGGGTAGGGCCGGGGAGCTGTTTTTT	CAWSVGRAGELFF
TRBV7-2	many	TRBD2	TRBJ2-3	TGTGCCAGCAGCTTAGTAGCGGGAGGAGCAGATACGCAGTATTTT	CASSLVAGGADTQYF
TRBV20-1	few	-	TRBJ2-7	TGCAGTGCTACCAGGACTCCCAGCCGCTCCTGGGAGCAGTACTTC	CSATRTPSRSWEQYF
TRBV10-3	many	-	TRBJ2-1	TGTGCCATCAGTGAGTTAATAGCGGAGGCCCGCAATGAGCAGTTCTTC	CAISELIAEARNEQFF
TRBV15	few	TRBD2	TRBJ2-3	TGTGCCACCGTCTCCGGGACTAGCGGGACTTGGGATACGCAGTATTTT	CATVSGTSGTWDTQYF
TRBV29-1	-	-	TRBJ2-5	TGCAGCGCCGATGGGACTTCGGCGGACCAAGAGACCCAGTACTTC	CSADGTSADQETQYF
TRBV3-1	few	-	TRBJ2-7	TGTGCCAGCAGCCAAATCTACGAGCAGTACTTC	CASSQIYEQYF
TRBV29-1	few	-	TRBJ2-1	TGCAGCGTTGTACCTGGATTAGATTACAATGAGCAGTTCTTC	CSVVPGLDYNEQFF
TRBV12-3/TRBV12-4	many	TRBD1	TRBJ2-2	TGTGCCAGCAGTTTTCCTCAGGGACAGGGGAACACCGGGGAGCTGTTTTTT	CASSFPQGQGNTGELFF
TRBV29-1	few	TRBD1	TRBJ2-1	TGCAGCGTTGTGTCGCTCTGGGGACAGGGGAAATACAATGAGCAGTTCTTC	CSVVSLWGQGKYNEQFF
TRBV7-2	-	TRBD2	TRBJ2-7	TGTGCCAGCAGCCTGCCTAGCGGGAGTCTCAGCTCCTACGAGCAGTACTTC	CASSLPSGSLSSYEQYF